These 22 T cell receptor beta chains were all obtained from the same sample, sequenced in a study of Ad26.COV2.S vaccination and SARS-CoV-2 variants. Method: immunoSEQ multiplex PCR; TCRdb's copy keeps in-frame clones and lacks some. The table has over 400,000 clones, 75% to 90% seen once; the top ten hold 2.5% to 3%. Treatment denoted: roughly 20 received Ad26.COV2.S at low or high dose, single or two shots; about five received placebo; per-sample allocation not given. Repertoires come from day 63 after the first vaccine or placebo injection. Sequencing was performed on peripheral blood, taken in a trial of Ad26.COV2.S vaccine versus placebo. These TCRs come from a person between 18 and 59 years old who received the Ad26.COV2.S COVID-19 vaccine or a placebo.

The chain couples TRBV5-1 to TRBJ1-2; no reliable D call. Germline CDR1 is SGHRS and CDR2 is YFSETQ. Deletions cut 3 bases from V and 5 bases from J, with 8 bases between. CDR3 length: 12 amino acids. CDR3 DNA sequence: TGCGCCAGCAGCTCCGAGCTATATGGCTACACCTTC. It specifies CASSSELYGYTF.

For the CDR3, the DNA is TGCGCCAGCAGCCAAGAGACAGCCGTTAGCACAGATACGCAGTATTTT. Encoded protein: CASSQETAVSTDTQYF. The chain joins TRBV4-1 to TRBJ2-3; maybe TRBD1 (5 bases). The CDR3 has 16 amino acids. Per germline, CDR1 MGHRA and CDR2 YSYEKL. Trimming pared 0 bases from V and 0 bases from J, leaving 10 bases between.

The chain joins TRBV6-2 or TRBV6-3 to TRBJ1-5; D perhaps matches TRBD1 (5 bases). The CDR3 sequence is 15 residues long. The germline V gene encodes CDR1 MNHEY and CDR2 SVGEGT. Trimming stripped 2 bases from V and 0 bases from J, with 8 bases between. The CDR3 spells CASSYTTGSNQPQHF. The CDR3 bases are TGTGCCAGCAGTTACACAACAGGTAGCAATCAGCCCCAGCATTTT.

The gene calls are TRBV29-1 and TRBJ2-7; the D gene is possibly TRBD1 (5 bases). Germline V gene sequence: CDR1 SQVTM, CDR2 ANQGSEA. Trimming took off 4 bases at V and 4 bases at J, with 17 bases between the two ends. The CDR3 consists of 14 residues. The DNA for the CDR3 is TGCAGCGTTGGTGTAGGATGGGGCGCGTACGAGCAGTACTTC. Its protein is CSVGVGWGAYEQYF.

V usage is TRBV5-8 and J usage is TRBJ1-1; unclear D gene. V gave up 4 bases and J gave up 1 base, with 8 bases separating them. CDR3 size: 13 residues. Germline V CDR1 and CDR2: SGHTS, YDEGEE. The CDR3: CASSLTPNTEAFF. Written as DNA, the CDR3 is TGTGCCAGCAGCCTAACACCGAACACTGAAGCTTTCTTT. Looking up the rest from reference TRBV5-8 and TRBJ1-1 gives the full variable domain: EAGVTQSPTHLIKTRGQQATLRCSPISGHTSVYWYQQALGLGLQFLLWYDEGEERNRGNFPPRFSGRQFPNYSSELNVNALELEDSALYLCASSLTPNTEAFFGQGTRLTVV.

The V call is TRBV5-1, the J call TRBJ1-2; 7 nucleotides align to TRBD1. Unmatched junction bases numbered 7, after V lost 3 bases and J lost 2 bases. The CDR3 length is 15 residues. Germline CDR1 SGHRS, CDR2 YFSETQ. The CDR3 sequence is CASSSPGTVNYGYTF. The CDR3 bases are TGCGCCAGCAGCTCACCCGGGACAGTAAACTATGGCTACACCTTC.

The chain uses TRBV9 and TRBJ2-5, with D possibly matching TRBD2 (6 bases). The CDR3 has 14 amino acids. Germline lookup yields CDR1 SGDLS and CDR2 YYNGEE. The V gene lost 3 bases and the J gene lost 4 bases, with 13 bases spanning the gap. The CDR3 is CASSADGGLETQYF. The DNA of the CDR3 is TGTGCCAGCAGCGCAGACGGGGGATTAGAGACCCAGTACTTC.

The chain joins TRBV11-2 to TRBJ2-5; D not resolved. Germline-derived CDR1 and CDR2 are SGHAT and FQNNGV. With 5 bases removed from V and 6 bases from J, the gap between germline ends came to 7 bases. This CDR3 spans 11 amino acids. CDR3: CASSLVKTQYF. The CDR3 DNA is TGTGCCAGCAGCCTTGTAAAGACCCAGTACTTC.

The chain is built from TRBV9 and TRBJ1-1, with D possibly being TRBD1 (5 bases). The CDR3 covers 13 residues. From germline, CDR1 is SGDLS and CDR2 YYNGEE. V was shortened by 7 bases and J by 4 bases, with 14 bases between the two germline ends. The CDR3 sequence: CASGTVSGTEAFF. CDR3 coding DNA: TGTGCCAGCGGGACGGTTTCGGGCACTGAAGCTTTCTTT.

This clone was found once. This CDR3 is CASSPQAGERTDTQYF. The CDR3 coding sequence is TGTGCCAGCTCACCTCAGGCGGGGGAGAGGACAGATACGCAGTATTTT. This chain joins TRBV18 and TRBJ2-3, with 7 nucleotides matching TRBD2. The CDR3 extends over 16 amino acids. Germline CDR1 and CDR2: KGHSH and LQKENI. Unmatched junction bases numbered 9, after V lost 3 bases and J lost 3 bases. Full variable domain (remainder filled in from reference TRBV18 and TRBJ2-3): NAGVMQNPRHLVRRRGQEARLRCSPMKGHSHVYWYRQLPEEGLKFMVYLQKENIIDESGMPKERFSAEFPKEGPSILRIQQVVRGDSAAYFCASSPQAGERTDTQYFGPGTRLTVL.

The rearrangement uses TRBV9 and TRBJ2-1, with 7 positions matching TRBD1. Germline CDR1 and CDR2: SGDLS and YYNGEE. Germline trimming cut 5 bases from V and 9 bases from J; bases unmatched to any gene: 11. The CDR3 covers 14 residues. The CDR3 coding sequence is TGTGCCAGCAGGCAAGTAGGGGGCTTTGGTGAGCAGTTCTTC. It is translated as CASRQVGGFGEQFF. The variable domain in full, with the rest retrieved from reference TRBV9 and TRBJ2-1, is DSGVTQTPKHLITATGQRVTLRCSPRSGDLSVYWYQQSLDQGLQFLIQYYNGEERAKGNILERFSAQQFPDLHSELNLSSLELGDSALYFCASRQVGGFGEQFFGPGTRLTVL.

The rearrangement links TRBV5-1 to TRBJ2-2, with D perhaps assigned TRBD1 or TRBD2 (5 bases each). The CDR3 consists of 14 residues. Germline CDR1 and CDR2: SGHRS and YFSETQ. Trimming removed 0 bases at V and 9 bases at J, with 12 bases between. The DNA of the CDR3 is TGCGCCAGCAGCTTGGGGGACCCGGGAAGGGAGCTGTTTTTT. Translating gives CASSLGDPGRELFF. Full variable domain (rest looked up from reference TRBV5-1 and TRBJ2-2): KAGVTQTPRYLIKTRGQQVTLSCSPISGHRSVSWYQQTPGQGLQFLFEYFSETQRNKGNFPGRFSGRQFSNSRSEMNVSTLELGDSALYLCASSLGDPGRELFFGEGSRLTVL.

The J gene is TRBJ1-2, the V gene TRBV3-1 (or the pseudogene TRBV3-2); D call uncertain. The CDR3 runs to 14 residues. Germline assignment: CDR1 LGHDT and CDR2 YNNKEL (reference sequence). Trimming stripped 2 bases from V and 8 bases from J, with 15 bases between. CDR3 sequence (DNA): TGTGCCAGCAGCCAACGCGGAGAGGCCGGGGGCTACACCTTC. As protein: CASSQRGEAGGYTF.

J is TRBJ1-5 and V is TRBV7-2; the D is unclear. CDR3 length: 15 amino acids. Trimming took off 3 bases at V and 6 bases at J, with 15 bases between the two ends. Germline values: CDR1 SGHTA, CDR2 FQGNSA. The CDR3 bases are TGTGCCAGCAGCTTGGCTCGGCTGCCGCGTCAGCCCCAGCATTTT. Its translation: CASSLARLPRQPQHF.

The chain uses TRBV4-2 and TRBJ2-3; D is perhaps TRBD1 (5 bases). The length of the CDR3 is 16 residues. Trimming pared 4 bases from V and 2 bases from J, leaving 16 bases between. Germline V CDR1 and CDR2: LGHNA, YNFKEQ. CDR3 DNA: TGTGCCAGCAGCCCGTCCCCAGGGATGATCACAGATACGCAGTATTTT. This gives the protein CASSPSPGMITDTQYF.

The chain has TRBV3-1 (or the pseudogene TRBV3-2) and TRBJ2-3; D tentatively reads TRBD1 or TRBD2 (5 bases each). Germline CDR1 reads LGHDT; CDR2 reads YNNKEL (reference sequence). This CDR3 spans 15 amino acids. Trimming removed 0 bases from V and 5 bases from J, with 12 bases in between. CDR3 sequence reads: CASSQEGWGIDTQYF. The DNA of the CDR3 is TGTGCCAGCAGCCAAGAGGGCTGGGGGATAGATACGCAGTATTTT.

This clone was recorded a few times. V gene TRBV7-8 combines with J gene TRBJ1-5, with no clear D. Trimming left V 5 bases short and J 3 bases short, with 5 bases between. Germline V gene lookup returns CDR1 SGHVS and CDR2 FQNEAQ. This CDR3 is 12 amino acids long. The DNA for the CDR3 is TGTGCCAGCAGCCCGGACAATCAGCCCCAGCATTTT. Translating gives CASSPDNQPQHF.

V gene TRBV3-1 (or the pseudogene TRBV3-2) combines with J gene TRBJ2-6, with D unresolved. CDR1 is LGHDT, CDR2 YNNKEL, per germline (reference sequence). Trimming took 7 bases from V and 4 from J, leaving 17 bases between them. CDR3 length equals 16 residues. CDR3 coding DNA: TGTGCCAGCACTACGACTCAAAGTGCCGGGGCCAACGTCCTGACTTTC. Translating gives CASTTTQSAGANVLTF.

There are a few counts of this clone. V usage is TRBV7-2 and J usage is TRBJ2-7; 7 nucleotides align to TRBD2. V dropped 4 bases and J dropped 3; count of bases not matched to a gene: 3. CDR1 is SGHTA and CDR2 is FQGNSA in the germline V gene. The CDR3 sequence is 13 residues long. The DNA for the CDR3 is TGTGCCAGCAGCTCGGGACTACACTACGAGCAGTACTTC. Translation: CASSSGLHYEQYF.

The V and J genes are TRBV27 and TRBJ2-1, with D uncertain. V lost 6 bases, J lost 4 bases, and 19 bases lay in between. The CDR3 consists of 16 residues. The germline V gene has CDR1 MNHEY and CDR2 SMNVEV (reference sequence). CDR3 in DNA: TGTGCCAGCAGGACTGGGCCAACCAGCCTTTACAATGAGCAGTTCTTC. The encoded protein is CASRTGPTSLYNEQFF.

The chain combines TRBV6-6 with TRBJ1-6, with D maybe TRBD1 (6 bases). Between the trimmed V and J ends, which lost 5 bases and 3 bases, there was a span of 14 bases. This CDR3 contains 16 residues. Germline V gives CDR1 MNHNY, CDR2 SVGAGI (reference sequence). In DNA, the CDR3 is TGTGCCAGCAGTCAACAGGGAACCTTCTATAATTCACCCCTCCACTTT. Protein: CASSQQGTFYNSPLHF.

V usage is TRBV19 and J usage is TRBJ2-3; TRBD1 aligns across 7 bases. J gave up 1 base and V 6 bases, and 7 bases lay outside the gene matches. This CDR3 region has 15 residues. Germline V gene sequence: CDR1 LNHDA, CDR2 SQIVND (reference sequence). This CDR3 reads CASSLQGSGTDTQYF. The CDR3 DNA reads TGTGCCAGTAGCTTACAGGGGTCAGGCACAGATACGCAGTATTTT. The complete variable domain, with remaining parts taken from reference TRBV19 and TRBJ2-3, reads DGGITQSPKYLFRKEGQNVTLSCEQNLNHDAMYWYRQDPGQGLRLIYYSQIVNDFQKGDIAEGYSVSREKKESFPLTVTSAQKNPTAFYLCASSLQGSGTDTQYFGPGTRLTVL.